The source of this T cell receptor beta chain is a study of control samples from healthy donors and cancer patients. The CDR3 is made up of 13 amino acids. Germline-derived CDR1 and CDR2 are SGHAT and FQNNGV. Trimming left V 4 bases short and J 2 bases short, with 8 bases between. Produced via immunoSEQ multiplex PCR; TCRdb's table is partial and in-frame only. Among 130,000 to 150,000 clones listed, around nine tenths were seen once. Sequenced: blood. The TCR comes from a man aged 30 to 45 in good health. The chain uses TRBV11-2 and TRBJ1-1, with D perhaps TRBD1 (5 bases). As DNA, the CDR3 is TGTGCCAGCAGCTACACAGGAAACACTGAAGCTTTCTTT. As protein: CASSYTGNTEAFF.